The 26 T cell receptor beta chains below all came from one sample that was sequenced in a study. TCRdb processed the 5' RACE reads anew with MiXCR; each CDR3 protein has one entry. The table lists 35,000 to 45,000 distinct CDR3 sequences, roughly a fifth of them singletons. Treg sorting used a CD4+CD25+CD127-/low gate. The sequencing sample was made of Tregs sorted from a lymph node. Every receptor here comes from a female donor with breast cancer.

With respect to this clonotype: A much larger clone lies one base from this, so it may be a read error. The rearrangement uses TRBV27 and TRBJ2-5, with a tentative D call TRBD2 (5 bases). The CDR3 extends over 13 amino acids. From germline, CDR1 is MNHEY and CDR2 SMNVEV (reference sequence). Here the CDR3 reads CVSSLAATAAQYF. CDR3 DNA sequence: TGTGTCAGCAGTTTGGCAGCCACAGCGGCCCAGTACTTC.

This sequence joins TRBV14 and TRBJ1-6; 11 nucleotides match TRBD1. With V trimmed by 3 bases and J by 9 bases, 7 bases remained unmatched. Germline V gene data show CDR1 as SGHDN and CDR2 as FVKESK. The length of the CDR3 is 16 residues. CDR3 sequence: CASSHGRDRGFSPLHF. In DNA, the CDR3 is TGTGCCAGCAGCCATGGCCGGGACAGGGGGTTTTCACCCCTCCACTTT.

CDR3 sequence: CASSLGQGNQPQHF. CDR3 nucleotide sequence: TGTGCCAGCAGTTTAGGACAGGGCAATCAGCCCCAGCATTTT. The V and J genes are TRBV27 and TRBJ1-5, with TRBD1 matching over 7 bases. From germline, CDR1 is MNHEY and CDR2 SMNVEV (reference sequence). The CDR3 sequence is 14 residues long. After removal of 2 bases from V and 2 bases from J, the junction contained 0 bases not matched to a gene.

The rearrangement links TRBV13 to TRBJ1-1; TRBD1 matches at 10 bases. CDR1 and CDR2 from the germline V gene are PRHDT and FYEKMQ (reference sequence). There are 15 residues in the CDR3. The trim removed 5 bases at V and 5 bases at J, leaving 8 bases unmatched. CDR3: CASSTKTGGDTEAFF. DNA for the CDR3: TGTGCCAGCAGCACAAAGACAGGGGGCGATACTGAAGCTTTCTTT.

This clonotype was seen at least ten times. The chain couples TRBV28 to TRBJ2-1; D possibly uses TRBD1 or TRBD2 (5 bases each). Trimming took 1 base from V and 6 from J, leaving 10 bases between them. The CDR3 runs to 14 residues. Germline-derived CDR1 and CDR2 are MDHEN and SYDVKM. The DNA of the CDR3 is TGTGCCAGCAGTTTATCGAGGGGAGCCAATGAGCAGTTCTTC. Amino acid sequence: CASSLSRGANEQFF. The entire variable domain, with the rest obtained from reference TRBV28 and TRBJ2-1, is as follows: DVKVTQSSRYLVKRTGEKVFLECVQDMDHENMFWYRQDPGLGLRLIYFSYDVKMKEKGDIPEGYSVSREKKERFSLILESASTNQTSMYLCASSLSRGANEQFFGPGTRLTVL.

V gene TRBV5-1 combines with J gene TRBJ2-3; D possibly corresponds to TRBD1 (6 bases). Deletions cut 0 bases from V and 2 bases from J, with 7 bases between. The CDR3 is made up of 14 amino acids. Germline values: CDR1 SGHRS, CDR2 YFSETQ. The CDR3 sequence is CASSLGQVTDTQYF. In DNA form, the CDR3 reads TGCGCCAGCAGCTTGGGACAGGTCACAGATACGCAGTATTTT.

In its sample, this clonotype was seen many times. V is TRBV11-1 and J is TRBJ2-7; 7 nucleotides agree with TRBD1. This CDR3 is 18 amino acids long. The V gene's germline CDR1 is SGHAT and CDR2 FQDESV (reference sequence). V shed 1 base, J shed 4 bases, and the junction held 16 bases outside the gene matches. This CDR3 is CASSLGSYRTGVKYEQYF. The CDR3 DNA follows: TGTGCCAGCAGCTTAGGGTCGTACCGGACAGGCGTTAAGTACGAGCAGTACTTC.

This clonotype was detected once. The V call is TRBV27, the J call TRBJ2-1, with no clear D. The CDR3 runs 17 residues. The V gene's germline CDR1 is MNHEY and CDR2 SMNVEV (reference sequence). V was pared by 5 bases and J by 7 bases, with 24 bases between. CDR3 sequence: CASSPLVASVVRNEQFF. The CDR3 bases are TGTGCCAGCAGTCCCCTGGTGGCGTCCGTGGTGCGGAATGAGCAGTTCTTC.

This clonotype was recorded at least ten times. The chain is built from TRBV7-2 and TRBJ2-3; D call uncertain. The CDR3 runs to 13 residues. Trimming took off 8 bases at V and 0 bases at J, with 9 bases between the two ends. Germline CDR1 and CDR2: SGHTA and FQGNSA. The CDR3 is CASGITSTDTQYF. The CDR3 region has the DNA TGTGCCAGCGGCATCACTAGCACAGATACGCAGTATTTT.

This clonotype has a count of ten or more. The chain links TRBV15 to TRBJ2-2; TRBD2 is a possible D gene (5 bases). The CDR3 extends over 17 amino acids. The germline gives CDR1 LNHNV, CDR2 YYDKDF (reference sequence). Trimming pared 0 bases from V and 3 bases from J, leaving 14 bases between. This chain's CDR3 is CATSRDVVGLHTGELFF. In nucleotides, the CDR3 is TGTGCCACCAGCAGAGATGTAGTAGGACTCCACACCGGGGAGCTGTTTTTT. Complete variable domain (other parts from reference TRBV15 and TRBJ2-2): DAMVIQNPRYQVTQFGKPVTLSCSQTLNHNVMYWYQQKSSQAPKLLFHYYDKDFNNEADTPDNFQSRRPNTSFCFLDIRSPGLGDTAMYLCATSRDVVGLHTGELFFGEGSRLTVL.

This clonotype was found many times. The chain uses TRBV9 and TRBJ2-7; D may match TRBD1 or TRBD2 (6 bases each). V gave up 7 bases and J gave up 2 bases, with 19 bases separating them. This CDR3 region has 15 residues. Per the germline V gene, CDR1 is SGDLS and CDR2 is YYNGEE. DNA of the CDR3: TGTGCCAGCGCCCCCCCGGGGGCGCAGACCTACGAGCAGTACTTC. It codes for CASAPPGAQTYEQYF.

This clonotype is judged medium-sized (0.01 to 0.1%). The CDR3 protein is CASSLGRGELYEQYF. The CDR3 DNA sequence: TGTGCCAGCAGCTTAGGGCGGGGGGAACTCTACGAGCAGTACTTC. This chain links TRBV7-2 with TRBJ2-7; 8 bases are a match to TRBD2. The CDR3 has 15 amino acids. The V gene's germline CDR1 is SGHTA and CDR2 FQGNSA. Trimming at V came to 1 base and at J to 3 bases, leaving 5 bases not matched to a gene.

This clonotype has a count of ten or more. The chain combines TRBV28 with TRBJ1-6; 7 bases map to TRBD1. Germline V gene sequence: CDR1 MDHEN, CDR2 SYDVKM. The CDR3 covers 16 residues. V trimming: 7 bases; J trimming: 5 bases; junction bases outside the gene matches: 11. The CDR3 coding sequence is TGTGCCAGCACTCTTCTGCCGGGACAGAATAATTCACCCCTCCACTTT. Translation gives CASTLLPGQNNSPLHF.

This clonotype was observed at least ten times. CDR3 sequence reads: CASSTLGLAGTYEQYF. The CDR3 DNA sequence: TGTGCCAGCAGCACCCTTGGCCTAGCGGGAACTTACGAGCAGTACTTC. The chain joins TRBV7-2 to TRBJ2-7; 9 bases match TRBD2. Germline trimming cut 5 bases from V and 4 bases from J; bases unmatched to any gene: 12. Germline-derived CDR1 and CDR2 are SGHTA and FQGNSA. CDR3 length equals 16 residues.

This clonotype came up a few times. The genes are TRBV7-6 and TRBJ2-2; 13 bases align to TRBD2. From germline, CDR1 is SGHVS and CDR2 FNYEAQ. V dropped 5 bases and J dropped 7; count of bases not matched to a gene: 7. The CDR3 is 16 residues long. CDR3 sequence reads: CASSGLAGVYNGELFF. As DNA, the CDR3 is TGTGCCAGCAGCGGACTAGCGGGAGTATATAACGGGGAGCTGTTTTTT.

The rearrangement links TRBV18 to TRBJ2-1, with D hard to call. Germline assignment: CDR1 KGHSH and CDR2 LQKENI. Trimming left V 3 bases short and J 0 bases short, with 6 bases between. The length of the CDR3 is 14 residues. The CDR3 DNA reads TGTGCCAGCTCACCGTCAAGCTCCTACAATGAGCAGTTCTTC. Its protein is CASSPSSSYNEQFF.

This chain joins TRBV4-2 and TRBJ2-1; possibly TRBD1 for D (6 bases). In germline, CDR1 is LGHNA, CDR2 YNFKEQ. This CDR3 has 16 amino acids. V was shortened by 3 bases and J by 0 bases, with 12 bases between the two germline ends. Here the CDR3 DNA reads TGTGCCAGCAGCCACCTTGACAGGTACTCCTACAATGAGCAGTTCTTC. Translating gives CASSHLDRYSYNEQFF.

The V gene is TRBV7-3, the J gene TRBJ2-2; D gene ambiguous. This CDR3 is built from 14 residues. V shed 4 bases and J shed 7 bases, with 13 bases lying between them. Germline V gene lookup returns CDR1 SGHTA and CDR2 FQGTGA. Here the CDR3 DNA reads TGTGCCAGCAGCTCCGGCCTTTCGGGCGGGGAGCTGTTTTTT. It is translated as CASSSGLSGGELFF.

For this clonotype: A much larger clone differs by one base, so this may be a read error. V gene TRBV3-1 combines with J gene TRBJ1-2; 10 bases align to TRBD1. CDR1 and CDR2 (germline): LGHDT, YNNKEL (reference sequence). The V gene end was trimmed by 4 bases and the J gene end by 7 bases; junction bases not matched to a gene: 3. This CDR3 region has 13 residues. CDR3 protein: CASSRQGAGGYTF. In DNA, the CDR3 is TGTGCCAGCAGCCGACAGGGGGCAGGTGGCTACACCTTC.

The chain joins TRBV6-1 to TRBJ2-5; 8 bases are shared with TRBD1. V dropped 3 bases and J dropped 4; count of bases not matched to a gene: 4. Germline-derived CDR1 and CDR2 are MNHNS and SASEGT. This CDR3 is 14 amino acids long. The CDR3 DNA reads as TGTGCCAGCAGTGACCTGACAGGGGTAGAGACCCAGTACTTC. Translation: CASSDLTGVETQYF.

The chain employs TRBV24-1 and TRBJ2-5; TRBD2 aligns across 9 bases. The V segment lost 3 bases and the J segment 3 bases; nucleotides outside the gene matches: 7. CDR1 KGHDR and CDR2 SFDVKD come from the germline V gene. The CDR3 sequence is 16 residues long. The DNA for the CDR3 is TGTGCCACCAGTGATGCAGTAGCGGGAGCGGAAGAGACCCAGTACTTC. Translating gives CATSDAVAGAEETQYF.

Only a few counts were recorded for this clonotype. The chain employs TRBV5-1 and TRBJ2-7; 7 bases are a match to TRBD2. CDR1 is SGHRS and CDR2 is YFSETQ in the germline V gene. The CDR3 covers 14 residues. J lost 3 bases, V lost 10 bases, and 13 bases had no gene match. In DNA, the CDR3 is TGCGCCGGCGAGTCAGGACTAGGGTGCTACGAGCAGTACTTC. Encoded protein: CAGESGLGCYEQYF.

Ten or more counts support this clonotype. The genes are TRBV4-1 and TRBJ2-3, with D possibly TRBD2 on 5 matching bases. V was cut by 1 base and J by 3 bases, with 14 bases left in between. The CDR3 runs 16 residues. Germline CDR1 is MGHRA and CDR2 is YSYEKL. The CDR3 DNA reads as TGCGCCAGCAGCCAAGTCGTCGGGGTTCAGACAGATACGCAGTATTTT. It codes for CASSQVVGVQTDTQYF.

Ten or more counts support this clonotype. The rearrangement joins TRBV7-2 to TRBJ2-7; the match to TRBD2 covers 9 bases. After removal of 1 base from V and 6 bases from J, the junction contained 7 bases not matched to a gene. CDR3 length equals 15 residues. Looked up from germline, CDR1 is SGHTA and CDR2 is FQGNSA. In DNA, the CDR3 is TGTGCCAGCAGCTTAGGTTGGCGGGAGGGCGGCGAGCAGTACTTC. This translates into CASSLGWREGGEQYF.

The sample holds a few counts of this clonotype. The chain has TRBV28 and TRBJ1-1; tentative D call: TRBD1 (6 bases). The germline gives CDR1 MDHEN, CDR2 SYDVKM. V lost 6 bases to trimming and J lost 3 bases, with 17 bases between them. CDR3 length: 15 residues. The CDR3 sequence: CASRRGGASDTEAFF. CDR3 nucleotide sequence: TGTGCCAGCAGGCGGGGGGGGGCCTCGGACACTGAAGCTTTCTTT. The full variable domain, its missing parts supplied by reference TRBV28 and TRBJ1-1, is DVKVTQSSRYLVKRTGEKVFLECVQDMDHENMFWYRQDPGLGLRLIYFSYDVKMKEKGDIPEGYSVSREKKERFSLILESASTNQTSMYLCASRRGGASDTEAFFGQGTRLTVV.

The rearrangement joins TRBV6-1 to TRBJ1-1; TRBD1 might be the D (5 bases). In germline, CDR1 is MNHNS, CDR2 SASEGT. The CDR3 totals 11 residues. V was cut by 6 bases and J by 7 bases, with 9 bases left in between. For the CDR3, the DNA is TGTGCCAGCAGGAAGGGACGTGAAGCTTTCTTT. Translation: CASRKGREAFF.